This T cell receptor beta chain was found in a study of cytomegalovirus exposure and HLA in healthy donors. Concerning this clone itself: Its cognate antigen is unknown.

General observations from the study: Specificity for CMV antigens was confirmed in vitro for a few of the CMV-associated chains. In terms of immune exposure information, only CMV serostatus was available.

Vbeta (60) and Jbeta (13) primers were used in the PCR. In the source study's methods: Among the unique TCR beta chains that a later analysis counted, around 82 million in all, 10 million to 11 million were shared. Libraries were prepared by immunoSEQ multiplex PCR; TCRdb keeps only in-frame clonotypes and omits some of them. The V and J calls and the clone size are those of that table, but D and trimming were determined from the DNA. This repertoire comprises around 50,000 clones; its ten largest clones make up approximately 2.2%. This receptor was taken from a female donor in good health and CMV-seronegative. The material sequenced was PBMCs.

CDR3 sequence: CASSQPGTSVDNEQFF. The CDR3 DNA follows: TGTGCCAGCAGCCAACCGGGTACTAGCGTCGACAATGAGCAGTTCTTC. The J gene is TRBJ2-1, the V gene TRBV4-2, with TRBD2 matching 7 bases. V was clipped by 2 bases and J by 5 bases; unmatched bases: 9. The CDR3 length is 16 residues. Germline V gene sequence: CDR1 LGHNA, CDR2 YNFKEQ.